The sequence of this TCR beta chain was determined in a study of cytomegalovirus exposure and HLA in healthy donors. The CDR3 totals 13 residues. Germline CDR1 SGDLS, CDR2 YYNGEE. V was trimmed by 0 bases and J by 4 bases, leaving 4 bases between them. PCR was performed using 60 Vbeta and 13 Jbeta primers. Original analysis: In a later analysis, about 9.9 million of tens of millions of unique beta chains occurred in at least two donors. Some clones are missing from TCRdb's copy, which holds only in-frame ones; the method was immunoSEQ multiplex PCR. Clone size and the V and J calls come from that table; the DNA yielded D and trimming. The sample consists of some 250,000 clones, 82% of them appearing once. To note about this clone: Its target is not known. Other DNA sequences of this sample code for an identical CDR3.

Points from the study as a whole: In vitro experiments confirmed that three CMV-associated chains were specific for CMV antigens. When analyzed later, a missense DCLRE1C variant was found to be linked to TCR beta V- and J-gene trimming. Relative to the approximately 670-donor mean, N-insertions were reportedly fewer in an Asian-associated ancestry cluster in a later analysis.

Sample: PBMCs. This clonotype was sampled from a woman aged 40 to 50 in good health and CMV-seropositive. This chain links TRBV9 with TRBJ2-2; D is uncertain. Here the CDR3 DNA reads TGTGCCAGCAGCGTAGGCGGCACCGGGGAGCTGTTTTTT. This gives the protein CASSVGGTGELFF.